Shown below are 5 T cell receptor beta chains from a single sample sequenced in a study of beta chain features in type 1 diabetes. Isolated RNA was reverse transcribed in full, so expressed TCRB transcripts were sequenced. Repertoires were generated with immunoSEQ multiplex PCR, while TCRdb's copy carries only in-frame clones and drops some. This sample has some 150,000 clones, with approximately 10% found just once. The sequenced material came from central memory CD4+ T cells from blood. Receptor source: a woman aged 40 to 49 in good health.

The genes are TRBV14 and TRBJ2-3; D is unclear. V was shortened by 2 bases and J by 6 bases, with 18 bases between the two germline ends. CDR1 is SGHDN and CDR2 is FVKESK in the germline V gene. The CDR3 runs 16 residues. The CDR3 nucleotides are TGTGCCAGCAGCCAATTTGGCCTCAGGTCGTCCGATACGCAGTATTTT. It codes for CASSQFGLRSSDTQYF.

This clone was counted only a few times. The genes are TRBV5-6 and TRBJ2-7; TRBD2 might be the D (6 bases). The CDR3 is 17 residues long. Between the trimmed V and J ends, which lost 0 bases and 10 bases, there was a span of 26 bases. CDR1 and CDR2 from the germline V gene are SGHDT and YYEEEE. CDR3 loop: CASSLGETRLSGGVQYF. The CDR3, as DNA: TGTGCCAGCAGCTTGGGGGAGACTAGATTGAGCGGAGGTGTTCAGTACTTC. Complete variable domain (other parts from reference TRBV5-6 and TRBJ2-7): DAGVTQSPTHLIKTRGQQVTLRCSPKSGHDTVSWYQQALGQGPQFIFQYYEEEERQRGNFPDRFSGHQFPNYSSELNVNALLLGDSALYLCASSLGETRLSGGVQYFGPGTRLTVT.

The CDR3 DNA reads as TGTGCCAGCAGCGCGCCCCTAAGACTGTACAATGAGCAGTTCTTC. It translates to CASSAPLRLYNEQFF. The V and J genes are TRBV6-1 and TRBJ2-1; unclear D gene. Per the germline V gene, CDR1 is MNHNS and CDR2 is SASEGT. CDR3 length: 15 amino acids. The V end was cut by 6 bases, the J end by 4 bases, with 16 bases between.

The chain recombines TRBV11-3 with TRBJ2-5, with 7 nucleotides matching TRBD2. Losses at the gene ends were 1 base for V and 3 bases for J; bases not matched to a gene: 8. This CDR3 spans 16 amino acids. Germline V gene sequence: CDR1 SGHNT, CDR2 YENEEA. The CDR3 is CASSLVTSVTKETQYF. CDR3 DNA sequence: TGTGCCAGCAGCTTAGTAACTAGCGTGACTAAAGAGACCCAGTACTTC.

This clone was observed a few times. The J gene is TRBJ2-1, the V gene TRBV19; 10 bases agree with TRBD1. The V gene's germline CDR1 is LNHDA and CDR2 SQIVND (reference sequence). The V segment lost 7 bases and the J segment 7 bases; nucleotides outside the gene matches: 7. There are 14 residues in the CDR3. CDR3 in DNA: TGTGCCAGTACTGAGACAGGGGGCTGGAATGAGCAGTTCTTC. This translates into CASTETGGWNEQFF. Based on the CDR3 plus reference TRBV19 and TRBJ2-1, the full variable domain is DGGITQSPKYLFRKEGQNVTLSCEQNLNHDAMYWYRQDPGQGLRLIYYSQIVNDFQKGDIAEGYSVSREKKESFPLTVTSAQKNPTAFYLCASTETGGWNEQFFGPGTRLTVL.